This entry lists 9 T cell receptor beta chains sequenced from one sample in a study of beta chain features in type 1 diabetes. General observations from the study: Researchers report that Type 1 diabetes patients had moderately but significantly shorter TCRB CDR3s across all four CD4+ subsets.

Their recognized antigens are unknown. The entirety of the isolated RNA underwent reverse transcription, so expressed TCRB transcripts were sequenced. Assay used: immunoSEQ multiplex PCR; TCRdb lists only in-frame clones, some missing. The sample lists about 53,000 clones; 52% were seen once. Sequenced sample: Tregs from blood. The receptors originated from a woman aged 40 to 49 with type 1 diabetes.

The chain carries TRBV28 and TRBJ2-4; no clear D gene. Per germline, CDR1 MDHEN and CDR2 SYDVKM. V gave up 5 bases and J gave up 2 bases, with 16 bases separating them. The CDR3 has 16 amino acids. The CDR3: CASSNPIRQSKNIQYF. The CDR3 bases are TGTGCCAGCAGTAACCCAATCAGGCAGTCCAAAAACATTCAGTACTTC.

This clone was seen only a few times. V and J are TRBV6-6 and TRBJ2-1; D perhaps matches TRBD2 (5 bases). The germline V gene has CDR1 MNHNY and CDR2 SVGAGI (reference sequence). Trimming shortened V by 6 bases and J by 9 bases, and 12 bases separated the two germline ends. The length of the CDR3 is 12 residues. CDR3 DNA: TGTGCCAGCAGGATGGAGGTTGGTGAGCAGTTCTTC. Protein sequence: CASRMEVGEQFF.

This clone was seen more than once but under ten times. The genes are TRBV11-2 and TRBJ2-7, with D unclear. The CDR3 length is 13 residues. V dropped 1 base and J dropped 3 bases, with 7 bases sitting between them. Per the germline V gene, CDR1 is SGHAT and CDR2 is FQNNGV. CDR3 bases: TGTGCCAGCAGCTTAGCGCGTAGCTACGAGCAGTACTTC. Translated: CASSLARSYEQYF.

The chain employs TRBV9 and TRBJ2-7; tentative D call: TRBD2 (5 bases). Per germline, CDR1 SGDLS and CDR2 YYNGEE. This CDR3 is built from 15 residues. Trimming left V 1 base short and J 4 bases short, with 15 bases between. The CDR3 reads CASSVTGDLFYEQYF. The DNA of the CDR3 is TGTGCCAGCAGCGTAACCGGGGATCTTTTTTACGAGCAGTACTTC.

There are a few counts of this clone. V usage is TRBV10-3 and J usage is TRBJ2-7; D is unclear. The CDR3 extends over 12 amino acids. CDR1 ENHRY and CDR2 SYGVKD come from the germline V gene. Trimming shortened V by 1 base and J by 5 bases, and 6 bases separated the two germline ends. The CDR3 DNA reads as TGTGCCATCAGTGAGTTCGGAGACGAGCAGTACTTC. It yields the protein CAISEFGDEQYF.

This chain uses TRBV7-6 with TRBJ2-5, with 10 positions matching TRBD2. The length of the CDR3 is 16 residues. Per the germline V gene, CDR1 is SGHVS and CDR2 is FNYEAQ. V was clipped by 3 bases and J by 2 bases; unmatched bases: 6. CDR3 residues: CASSFSLAGAQETQYF. Written as DNA, the CDR3 is TGTGCCAGCAGCTTCTCTCTAGCGGGGGCTCAAGAGACCCAGTACTTC. Full variable domain (missing parts from reference TRBV7-6 and TRBJ2-5): GAGVSQSPRYKVTKRGQDVALRCDPISGHVSLYWYRQALGQGPEFLTYFNYEAQQDKSGLPNDRFSAERPEGSISTLTIQRTEQRDSAMYRCASSFSLAGAQETQYFGPGTRLLVL.

The rearrangement joins TRBV10-3 to TRBJ1-2; TRBD1 matches 8 bases. Germline V gives CDR1 ENHRY, CDR2 SYGVKD. The trim removed 6 bases at V and 5 bases at J, leaving 11 bases unmatched. The length of the CDR3 is 15 residues. CDR3 in DNA: TGTGCCATCAGACCGGGACAGGCCCTTAAGTATGGCTACACCTTC. Amino acids: CAIRPGQALKYGYTF.

V and J are TRBV6-5 and TRBJ2-1; TRBD1 matches 7 bases. CDR3 length equals 13 residues. CDR1 is MNHEY and CDR2 is SVGAGI in the germline V gene. Trimming removed 2 bases from V and 14 bases from J; junction bases left unmatched: 9. CDR3 in DNA: TGTGCCAGCAGTTACATCGGTGGAACAGGGGAGTTCTTC. Protein: CASSYIGGTGEFF.

In this sample, this clone turned up a few times. The rearrangement joins TRBV7-9 to TRBJ1-3; TRBD1 is a possible D gene (6 bases). The CDR3 runs to 16 residues. Per germline, CDR1 SEHNR and CDR2 FQNEAQ (reference sequence). V was cut by 11 bases and J by 2 bases, with 22 bases left in between. This CDR3 is CASTRGAESTGNTIYF. CDR3 in DNA: TGTGCCTCTACTCGGGGGGCCGAATCCACTGGAAACACCATATATTTT.